The clone carrying this TCR beta chain was seen only once. Antigen unknown. V lost 3 bases to trimming and J lost 5 bases; unmatched junction nucleotides: 9. Germline CDR1 and CDR2: MDHEN and SYDVKM. CDR3 length equals 16 residues. This sample stems from a study of Ad26.COV2.S vaccination and SARS-CoV-2 variants. Study-wide background: The Ad26.COV2.S arm of the COV1001 trial was where the donor was placed. Study-wide results and caveats: Similar non-spike TCR breadth was observed in recipients of vaccine and of placebo.

Libraries were prepared by immunoSEQ multiplex PCR; TCRdb keeps only in-frame clonotypes and omits some of them. The sample holds around 450,000 clones, around 90% seen once. Described treatment: 15 to 20 received Ad26.COV2.S at low or high dose, single or two shots; five or six received placebo; per-sample allocation not given. Samples were taken on day 63 after the first vaccine or placebo injection. V is TRBV28 and J is TRBJ2-5; 10 bases agree with TRBD1. The input for sequencing was peripheral blood, taken in a trial of Ad26.COV2.S vaccine versus placebo. This TCR came from a person aged 18 to 65 who received the Ad26.COV2.S COVID-19 vaccine or a placebo. This chain's CDR3 is CASSFYAGQGVETQYF. DNA of the CDR3: TGTGCCAGCAGTTTTTACGCCGGACAGGGGGTCGAGACCCAGTACTTC.